This T cell receptor beta chain comes out of a study of blood T cell repertoires in COVID-19. Study-level information: Samples of COVID-19 (acute and convalescent) were obtained from the United States, Italy and Spain. T cells, B-cell-depleted T cells, or PBMCs supplied cDNA or gDNA.

The CDR3 extends over 14 amino acids. With V trimmed by 7 bases and J by 6 bases, 10 bases remained unmatched. Germline V gene sequence: CDR1 MNHEY, CDR2 SVGAGI. As processed by the authors: By means of reference gene primer amplification, nucleated cell counts were estimated. Clones were read by immunoSEQ multiplex PCR, and TCRdb kept only the in-frame ones, dropping some. V and J calls and clone size are given by that table; D and trimming were obtained from the DNA. This table holds 200,000 to 250,000 clones, roughly 87% found once. This sequence joins TRBV6-5 and TRBJ1-2; TRBD1 matches at 8 bases. Sequencing was performed on peripheral blood. The clonotype was recovered from a woman in her late teens or twenties who had recovered from COVID-19. DNA of the CDR3: TGTGCCAGCAACCCGACAGGGGAGTCAGATGGCTACACCTTC. Translating gives CASNPTGESDGYTF.